The sequence of this T cell receptor (beta chain) was determined in a study of cytomegalovirus exposure and HLA in healthy donors. A note on this clone: What it binds is not known.

Findings of the study overall: 87-base-pair reads could not separate some V segments, including TRBV6-2 and TRBV6-3. Previously analyzed data showed that most TCR beta V segments were productive at a frequency of about 87% or about 30%.

PCR amplification relied on 60 Vbeta primers (plus 13 Jbeta primers). TCRdb's copy holds only in-frame clones and misses some; the assay was immunoSEQ multiplex PCR. The data hold about 120,000 clones, with about 79% observed a single time. V was shortened by 4 bases and J by 2 bases, with 13 bases between the two germline ends. CDR1 is SNHLY, CDR2 FYNNEI, per germline. This CDR3 contains 15 residues. The source is a man aged 30 to 45 in good health and CMV-seropositive. The sample taken for sequencing was PBMCs. The chain employs TRBV2 and TRBJ2-3; D not resolved. Here the CDR3 reads CASSAQTPITDTQYF. The CDR3 nucleotides are TGTGCCAGCAGTGCACAGACGCCTATCACAGATACGCAGTATTTT.